These 27 T cell receptor beta chains came from one sample sequenced in a study of cytomegalovirus exposure and HLA in healthy donors. Amplification used 60 Vbeta primers and 13 Jbeta primers. The method was immunoSEQ multiplex PCR; TCRdb's version includes in-frame clones alone and lacks a portion of them. This table has about 150,000 clones, 80% appearing once. Sequencing was carried out using PBMCs. The origin of the receptors is a man aged 30 to 45 in good health and CMV-seropositive.

The chain is built from TRBV18 and TRBJ1-1; a weak D match, TRBD1 (5 bases). CDR1 is KGHSH and CDR2 is LQKENI in the germline V gene. The CDR3 spans 14 residues. V was shortened by 2 bases and J by 2 bases, with 9 bases between the two germline ends. Here the CDR3 reads CASSPSGTNTEAFF. The CDR3 nucleotides read TGTGCCAGCTCACCATCAGGGACTAACACTGAAGCTTTCTTT.

The J gene is TRBJ2-4, the V gene TRBV27; 8 positions agree with TRBD2. The V gene's germline CDR1 is MNHEY and CDR2 SMNVEV (reference sequence). V gave up 3 bases and J gave up 7 bases; unmatched junction bases: 5. The CDR3 totals 14 residues. The chain's CDR3 is CASSFREGRNIQYF. The CDR3 coding sequence is TGTGCCAGCAGTTTCCGGGAGGGTCGGAACATTCAGTACTTC.

V and J are TRBV6-5 and TRBJ1-2; D is uncertain. The CDR3 length is 12 residues. In germline, CDR1 is MNHEY, CDR2 SVGAGI. V gave up 5 bases and J gave up 11 bases, with 15 bases separating them. Here the CDR3 reads CASSETLSWYTF. CDR3 in DNA: TGTGCCAGCAGTGAAACCCTCAGTTGGTACACCTTC.

The chain joins TRBV28 to TRBJ1-5; 10 bases agree with TRBD1. CDR3 length: 15 amino acids. J gave up 2 bases and V 8 bases, and 6 bases lay outside the gene matches. CDR1 MDHEN and CDR2 SYDVKM come from the germline V gene. CDR3 in DNA: TGTGCCAGCGCGGGACAGGGGAAAGGCAATCAGCCCCAGCATTTT. It specifies CASAGQGKGNQPQHF.

This clone was found a few times. This chain joins TRBV2 and TRBJ1-4; 11 bases are shared with TRBD1. The CDR3 covers 16 residues. The V and J ends lost 0 bases and 6 bases, in that order; junction bases with no gene match: 3. Germline V gene sequence: CDR1 SNHLY, CDR2 FYNNEI. CDR3 DNA: TGTGCCAGCAGTGAAGCGGGGGGACAGGGGGATGAAAAACTGTTTTTT. Translated: CASSEAGGQGDEKLFF.

This clone has more than one count but fewer than ten. The rearrangement links TRBV6-5 to TRBJ2-7, with 7 bases lining up with TRBD2. Per the germline V gene, CDR1 is MNHEY and CDR2 is SVGAGI. CDR3 length: 13 amino acids. The J segment lost 3 bases and the V segment lost 5 bases, leaving 4 bases of the junction unmatched. The chain's CDR3 is CASSGGRIYEQYF. For the CDR3, the DNA is TGTGCCAGCAGTGGCGGGAGAATCTACGAGCAGTACTTC.

The chain joins TRBV11-2 to TRBJ2-1; TRBD1 matches 7 bases. With V trimmed by 7 bases and J by 8 bases, 5 bases remained unmatched. The CDR3 is 12 residues long. Germline V gene lookup returns CDR1 SGHAT and CDR2 FQNNGV. CDR3 loop: CASTRTGHEQFF. CDR3 sequence (DNA): TGTGCCAGCACAAGGACAGGACATGAGCAGTTCTTC.

This chain links TRBV19 with TRBJ2-7, with TRBD1 as a possible D gene (7 bases). The V end lost 1 base, the J end lost 0 bases, and 10 bases lay between the germline ends. This CDR3 has 15 residues. Germline V lookup: CDR1 LNHDA, CDR2 SQIVND (reference sequence). The CDR3 loop reads CASSIGGTDSYEQYF. CDR3 coding DNA: TGTGCCAGTAGTATAGGCGGGACAGACTCCTACGAGCAGTACTTC.

V is TRBV27 and J is TRBJ1-2; weak D call: TRBD1 (5 bases). Germline CDR1 and CDR2: MNHEY and SMNVEV (reference sequence). The CDR3 is made up of 13 amino acids. V gave up 6 bases and J gave up 7 bases, with 15 bases separating them. CDR3 sequence reads: CASRTAQAFGYTF. Written as DNA, the CDR3 is TGTGCCAGCAGGACAGCTCAGGCGTTTGGCTACACCTTC.

V gene TRBV6-6 combines with J gene TRBJ1-4; D possibly corresponds to TRBD1 (5 bases). This CDR3 is 13 amino acids long. Germline loops: CDR1 MNHNY, CDR2 SVGAGI (reference sequence). V was clipped by 2 bases and J by 8 bases, with 9 bases between them. This chain's CDR3 is CASSYRGGEKLFF. The DNA of the CDR3 is TGTGCCAGCAGTTACAGGGGTGGGGAAAAACTGTTTTTT.

As for this clone: This same CDR3 is encoded by further DNA sequences in the sample. The chain has TRBV2 and TRBJ2-5, with D uncertain. Trimming removed 5 bases at V and 3 bases at J, with 16 bases between. Per the germline V gene, CDR1 is SNHLY and CDR2 is FYNNEI. The CDR3 runs 15 residues. The CDR3 nucleotides are TGTGCCAGCAGTCTTCGAGGCATTACTAAAGAGACCCAGTACTTC. Amino acids: CASSLRGITKETQYF.

This chain uses TRBV28 with TRBJ2-6; possible D gene TRBD1, 6 bases. Germline CDR1 and CDR2: MDHEN and SYDVKM. Trimming pared 6 bases from V and 2 bases from J, leaving 14 bases between. The CDR3 loop spans 16 amino acids. CDR3 sequence: CASSQYRDTGANVLTF. In DNA, the CDR3 is TGTGCCAGCAGCCAATACAGGGATACTGGGGCCAACGTCCTGACTTTC.

This clone has just a few counts. This chain links TRBV5-5 with TRBJ1-5; D remains unclear. V was shortened by 0 bases and J by 2 bases, with 9 bases between the two germline ends. From germline, CDR1 is SGHKS and CDR2 YYEKEE (reference sequence). The CDR3 consists of 15 residues. The CDR3 DNA reads TGTGCCAGCAGCTTGGTCCCTCTTGGCAATCAGCCCCAGCATTTT. Encoded protein: CASSLVPLGNQPQHF.

V and J are TRBV5-6 and TRBJ2-1; perhaps TRBD1 as D (5 bases). CDR1 is SGHDT, CDR2 YYEEEE, per germline. The ends were cut back, 4 bases at V and 2 bases at J, with 10 bases in the middle. The CDR3 has 14 amino acids. This CDR3 reads CASSRLTAYNEQFF. DNA of the CDR3: TGTGCCAGCAGCCGACTGACAGCCTACAATGAGCAGTTCTTC. The variable domain in full, with the rest retrieved from reference TRBV5-6 and TRBJ2-1, is DAGVTQSPTHLIKTRGQQVTLRCSPKSGHDTVSWYQQALGQGPQFIFQYYEEEERQRGNFPDRFSGHQFPNYSSELNVNALLLGDSALYLCASSRLTAYNEQFFGPGTRLTVL.

The V gene is TRBV4-2, the J gene TRBJ1-1, with TRBD1 as a possible D gene (6 bases). The CDR3 totals 17 residues. Trimming stripped 0 bases from V and 0 bases from J, with 14 bases between. The germline V gene has CDR1 LGHNA and CDR2 YNFKEQ. CDR3 DNA sequence: TGTGCCAGCAGCCAAGAATTTCTTGGGGACATGAACACTGAAGCTTTCTTT. Protein: CASSQEFLGDMNTEAFF.

CDR3 sequence reads: CASSPTGTVNSPLHF. The CDR3 DNA sequence: TGTGCCAGCAGTCCTACCGGGACAGTCAATTCACCCCTCCACTTT. This rearrangement joins TRBV7-3 to TRBJ1-6, with TRBD1 identical over 7 bases. CDR1 and CDR2 from the germline V gene are SGHTA and FQGTGA. V was pared by 6 bases and J by 7 bases, with 9 bases of the junction left unmatched. This CDR3 spans 15 amino acids.

This chain joins TRBV5-1 and TRBJ1-1, with TRBD1 identical over 8 bases. Germline values: CDR1 SGHRS, CDR2 YFSETQ. V shed 4 bases, J shed 9 bases, and the junction held 5 bases outside the gene matches. This CDR3 spans 12 amino acids. The CDR3 coding sequence is TGCGCCAGCAGCCCGGACAGGGAAAAAGCTTTCTTT. Translating it yields CASSPDREKAFF. Complete variable domain (other parts from reference TRBV5-1 and TRBJ1-1): KAGVTQTPRYLIKTRGQQVTLSCSPISGHRSVSWYQQTPGQGLQFLFEYFSETQRNKGNFPGRFSGRQFSNSRSEMNVSTLELGDSALYLCASSPDREKAFFGQGTRLTVV.

The rearrangement links TRBV19 to TRBJ2-2; 7 bases are shared with TRBD2. Germline CDR1 reads LNHDA; CDR2 reads SQIVND (reference sequence). There are 16 residues in the CDR3. With 2 bases clipped from V and 3 bases from J, the junction kept 6 bases outside the gene matches. The CDR3 DNA follows: TGTGCCAGTAGTATATCTGGGAGGGCCGACACCGGGGAGCTGTTTTTT. This translates into CASSISGRADTGELFF.

The chain has TRBV11-1 and TRBJ2-3, with 8 bases that match TRBD2. The CDR3 totals 15 residues. Germline trimming cut 6 bases from V and 0 bases from J; bases unmatched to any gene: 5. Germline CDR1 is SGHAT and CDR2 is FQDESV (reference sequence). The CDR3 DNA reads TGTGCCAGCAGGTCGGCTAGCGGGAGCACAGATACGCAGTATTTT. This codes for CASRSASGSTDTQYF. The full variable domain, completed using reference TRBV11-1 and TRBJ2-3, is EAEVAQSPRYKITEKSQAVAFWCDPISGHATLYWYRQILGQGPELLVQFQDESVVDDSQLPKDRFSAERLKGVDSTLKIQPAELGDSAMYLCASRSASGSTDTQYFGPGTRLTVL.

The chain combines TRBV27 with TRBJ2-1, with D possibly TRBD2 on 5 matching bases. Trimming left V 6 bases short and J 0 bases short, with 9 bases between. Germline V gene data show CDR1 as MNHEY and CDR2 as SMNVEV (reference sequence). This CDR3 spans 14 amino acids. Here the CDR3 reads CASRVGSSYNEQFF. Written as DNA, the CDR3 is TGTGCCAGCAGGGTGGGGAGCTCCTACAATGAGCAGTTCTTC.

The V gene is TRBV5-1, the J gene TRBJ1-3; D might be TRBD1 (6 bases). CDR1 is SGHRS and CDR2 is YFSETQ in the germline V gene. This CDR3 comprises 16 residues. Trimming pared 1 base from V and 0 bases from J, leaving 11 bases between. The CDR3 region is CASSLNGQSSGNTIYF. The CDR3 nucleotides are TGCGCCAGCAGCTTGAACGGACAGAGCTCTGGAAACACCATATATTTT.

Only one count was recorded for this clone. V and J are TRBV5-4 and TRBJ2-5; TRBD1 agrees at 7 bases. The germline CDR1 and CDR2 sequences are SGHNT and YYREEE (reference sequence). The V gene end was trimmed by 0 bases and the J gene end by 3 bases; junction bases not matched to a gene: 8. CDR3 length: 16 amino acids. CDR3 in amino acids: CASSLGGRGREETQYF. CDR3 DNA: TGTGCCAGCAGCTTGGGAGGTAGGGGGCGGGAAGAGACCCAGTACTTC. Drawing the rest from reference TRBV5-4 and TRBJ2-5, the complete variable domain is ETGVTQSPTHLIKTRGQQVTLRCSSQSGHNTVSWYQQALGQGPQFIFQYYREEENGRGNFPPRFSGLQFPNYSSELNVNALELDDSALYLCASSLGGRGREETQYFGPGTRLLVL.

A remark on this clone: This likely reflects a read error, since a far larger clone is one base away. V gene TRBV6-6 combines with J gene TRBJ2-1; D possibly corresponds to TRBD1 (6 bases). The CDR3 loop spans 12 amino acids. Germline V gene data show CDR1 as MNHNY and CDR2 as SVGAGI (reference sequence). CDR3: CASITGSNEHFF. CDR3 nucleotide sequence: TGTGCCAGCATCACAGGGTCTAATGAGCACTTCTTC.

V usage is TRBV28 and J usage is TRBJ1-2, with a possible D match to TRBD1 (5 bases). The CDR3 contains 12 residues. Trimming took off 10 bases at V and 6 bases at J, with 15 bases between the two ends. Per the germline V gene, CDR1 is MDHEN and CDR2 is SYDVKM. The CDR3 protein is CAIADSYDGYTF. CDR3 coding DNA: TGTGCCATAGCCGACAGTTATGATGGCTACACCTTC.

The chain employs TRBV4-2 and TRBJ2-2, with TRBD1 identical over 8 bases. The CDR3 is made up of 14 amino acids. Germline V gene data show CDR1 as LGHNA and CDR2 as YNFKEQ. Losses at the gene ends were 3 bases for V and 6 bases for J; bases not matched to a gene: 3. CDR3 sequence reads: CASSHDRGAGELFF. The CDR3 DNA reads TGTGCCAGCAGCCACGACAGGGGCGCCGGGGAGCTGTTTTTT.

Only one count was recorded for this clone. The DNA for the CDR3 is TGTGCCAGTAGTTTGGGACTAGCGGGAGCCACCGGGGAGCTGTTTTTT. This gives the protein CASSLGLAGATGELFF. The J gene is TRBJ2-2, the V gene TRBV19; 14 nucleotides line up with TRBD2. J was trimmed by 4 bases and V by 5 bases; bases with no gene match: 3. The CDR3 is 16 amino acids. The germline V gene encodes CDR1 LNHDA and CDR2 SQIVND (reference sequence).

The CDR3, as DNA: TGTGCCACCAGCAGAGCGGGAGGGTACAATGAGCAGTTCTTC. It translates to CATSRAGGYNEQFF. The chain is built from TRBV15 and TRBJ2-1; 8 bases line up with TRBD2. Unmatched junction bases numbered 0, after V lost 1 base and J lost 4 bases. The CDR3 length is 14 residues. The germline gives CDR1 LNHNV, CDR2 YYDKDF (reference sequence).